This T cell receptor (beta chain) was recovered during a study of tumor-infiltrating lymphocytes in primary liver carcinoma. Study-level background: Patients were both men and women, whose ages ran from 30 to 69 years. Each of the growths was stage T1-T3 N0M0, extending roughly 4.2 to 11 cm across.

With approximately 470 ng total RNA as template and a constant-region primer, TCR beta cDNA was made. Generation of the TCR beta libraries relied on three nested multiplex PCR rounds using slightly modified ARM-PCR. TRBV1-TRBV30 forward primers paired with a C-beta reverse primer were used in the first two PCR rounds, which ran approximately 10 cycles each. MiXCR, run by TCRdb on the multiplex PCR reads, gives a single entry per CDR3 protein. The data contain approximately 300,000 distinct CDR3 sequences, less than 75% of them singletons. Broader study findings: Reduced overlap was seen in tumor-adjacent and tumor-blood pairs versus tumor region pairs.

This clonotype appeared many times. Its antigen is as yet unknown. Germline V CDR1 and CDR2: SGHNT, YYREEE (reference sequence). The CDR3 runs to 14 residues. With 2 bases removed from V and 5 bases from J, the gap between germline ends came to 10 bases. Germline DNA was extracted alongside blood RNA, which was obtained from unsorted whole blood. The chain carries TRBV5-4 and TRBJ2-2; unclear D gene. This sequence originates from a man aged 35-49 years with primary liver carcinoma and hepatitis B virus infection. What was sequenced was peripheral blood. CDR3 amino acids: CASSLSSPTGELFF. The CDR3 coding sequence is TGTGCCAGCAGCTTATCTTCGCCAACCGGGGAGCTGTTTTTT.